This T cell receptor beta chain was identified in a study of cytomegalovirus exposure and HLA in healthy donors (dated by TCRdb to 2015 to 2018). Describing the broader study: An earlier analysis of 587 of the donors reported over 250 Gb of sequence data and 117 million unique TCR beta sequences obtained from roughly 170 million T cells. The aim of the study was to test whether cataloging public T cell receptors could identify signatures of past pathogen exposure. An earlier analysis of approximately 630 of the donors applied high-throughput TCR beta sequencing to assess whether each TCR beta V gene segment acted as functional or pseudogenic. The number of typed donors differed by locus: about 629-630 for A, B, C, DRB1 and DQB1; 500 to 550 for DQA1; about 600 for DPA1; and 450 to 480 for DPB1. Class I and class II HLA loci were covered by the typing at four-digit resolution. Because of strong linkage in the cohort, 5 or 6 DR-DQ haplotypes were treated as single units for association and clustering. Every repertoire in the discovery cohort had been generated on one and the same sequencing platform. In a later genetic analysis, genome-wide SNP genotypes for 398 of the 666 donors were used, and that subset was treated as a discovery cohort. To study patterns of TCR occurrence, a later analysis re-analyzed previously published TCR beta repertoires from 700 or so donors and added high-resolution HLA genotyping. Donor age, sex, ethnicity and CMV serostatus were collected together with the repertoire data. An early release that covered 640 HLA-typed donors contained around 300 gigabases of sequencing data and some 87 million unique TCR sequences. Of the roughly 390 genotyped donors, roughly 85% fell in the genetic ancestry cluster associated with self-reported Caucasian donors. The T cell repertoires of 666 subjects were profiled by immunosequencing and related to cytomegalovirus serostatus. Across about 380 genotyped donors of the cohort, an average of roughly 230,000 unique TCR beta nucleotide sequences per donor were sequenced, and 15% to 20% of those sequences were non-productive. The later analysis used no new phenotypic data to find candidate immune exposures, relying instead on TCR beta sequences and their occurrence across donors. To predict cytomegalovirus infection status, the study combined high-throughput TCR immunosequencing, statistical association of individual TCRs with disease status, and machine learning. Along with the approximately 650-subject first cohort, a separate validation cohort of over a hundred different subjects was used. Results and caveats for the whole study, not just this receptor: The only immune exposure information available for the cohort was CMV serostatus. A later analysis found that TCR association rates varied across HLA loci, with DRB1 alleles showing the most associated TCRs and HLA-C alleles the fewest. In a later analysis, most CMV-associated TCR beta chains were found to appear HLA-restricted, with HLA associations seemingly driven largely by CMV exposure. It was suggested by the authors that the approach could potentially be generalized to other disease states and immunological phenotypes. In the study, 150 to 200 TCR beta chains were listed as associated with cytomegalovirus. Because some donors lacked HLA typing at each locus, the association tests relied only on the typed subset. In a later analysis, several top co-occurrence clusters were reported to appear linked to parvovirus B19, influenza, CMV and Epstein-Barr virus. A further reported finding was that TCR beta sequences accurately predicted the HLA-A and HLA-B alleles for most subjects in the first cohort. Three of the identified cytomegalovirus-associated TCR beta chains were confirmed in vitro to be specific for cytomegalovirus antigens. A cluster of highly shared sequence variants was judged likely to be a technical artifact of the sequencing pipeline. Some 15 rarely observed V segments, including chromosome 9 orphons, were excluded from the earlier analysis of several hundred of the donors because counts were too low. Most TCR sequences were seen in very few donors, while some public TCRs were found in many individuals. Linkage disequilibrium might explain the correlated functional status among segregating V segments, but an unknown experimental factor could not be ruled out. In a later analysis, HLA-associated TCR beta chains showed more clonal expansion and lower generation probabilities than non-associated chains that were equally common. In a later analysis, some 18,000 TCR beta sequences were associated with specific HLA alleles at a false discovery rate of 0.05. According to a later genetic analysis, donors in an Asian-associated ancestry cluster had fewer N-insertions in productive TCRs than the approximately 670-donor mean. When HLA alleles, especially DR and DQ, strongly co-occurred, TCR associations were difficult to assign to individual alleles. V-gene and J-gene trimming of TCR beta chains was associated with a missense DCLRE1C variant in a later genetic analysis, and the association was replicated in an independent cohort. Roughly uniform sequencing depth across donors was assumed in presence/absence analyses, although this assumption may not hold. In an earlier analysis of approximately 600 of the donors, most TCR beta V segments were observed in productive rearrangements about 90% or about 30% of the time, broadly matching IMGT annotations. Some IMGT-functional V segments, including TRBV6-2 and TRBV6-3, could not be told apart with the 87-base-pair reads, so those segments were excluded. In both the original and validation cohorts, the classifier was reported to diagnose cytomegalovirus status with high specificity and sensitivity. In this cohort, only TCR beta chains were sequenced, and detectable features were limited by the absence of alpha or paired-chain data.

From the cysteine through the phenylalanine, the CDR3 covers 16 amino acids. Only CDR3 DNA remains: 48 bases, in frame from the first base. The germline V gene gives CDR1 as SNHLY and CDR2 as FYNNEI. The trim is 5 bases for V and 1 base for J, with a gap of 14 bases between the germline ends. The cohort comprised some 730 healthy bone marrow donors. At the time of sampling, all cohort members were nominally healthy, though unrecorded immune exposures were likely present. The donor tested CMV seronegative, placing the donor among the 350 to 400 seronegative members of the cohort. A peripheral blood sample was provided by each donor, and peripheral blood mononuclear cells were used for TCR beta sequencing. Genomic DNA was extracted from the blood cell samples with the Qiagen DNeasy Blood Extraction Kit. As for this clone: This clone's antigen is unknown.

Library construction relied on the immunoSEQ multiplex PCR assay. The multiplex PCR relied on a mix of 60 forward primers for TCR Vbeta segments and 13 reverse primers for TCR Jbeta segments. The CDR3 region of rearranged TCR beta genes was amplified from genomic DNA by a multiplex PCR assay. The amplified TCR beta libraries were sequenced on the Illumina HiSeq System as 87-base-pair reads. On the authors' methods: A later analysis tallied roughly 80 million unique TCR beta chains across the 666 repertoires, and about 10 million of those chains were shared by two or more donors. Raw reads were error-corrected and collapsed into unique sequences by a nearest-neighbor algorithm in which closely related sequences were merged to remove PCR and sequencing errors. Alignment of CDR3 sequences to IMGT reference sequences was used to assign V, D and J gene segments. For a sequence to be retained, at least a six-nucleotide match to both a V gene segment and a J gene segment was required. Rearrangements were called productive when the CDR3 lacked stop codons and stayed in frame with V and J; all others were non-productive. Following IMGT convention, CDR3 was defined as the stretch from the second conserved V-encoded cysteine up to the conserved J-encoded phenylalanine. In an earlier analysis of roughly 610 of the donors, sequences lacking an unambiguous match to a single V gene segment were excluded. In an earlier analysis of some 590 of the donors, V segments were called functional above 56.7% productive rearrangements and were called segregating when the between-donor standard deviation exceeded 5%. A statistical classification framework was built to diagnose cytomegalovirus status from the catalog of TCR beta chain sequences. A later analysis assigned V and J genes by comparing TCR nucleotide sequences with IMGT/GENE-DB human TR gene sequences. Using the TCRdist pipeline, a later analysis assigned CDR3 sequences along with most-parsimonious VDJ recombination scenarios. In a later analysis, each TCR beta chain was defined by its CDR3 amino acid sequence together with its V-gene family, and reads without a unique V-gene family were excluded. To address suspected cross-contamination and a sequencing artifact, a later analysis removed a few hundred highly shared, low-generation-probability nucleotide sequences. In a later analysis, a clonal expansion index for each public chain was calculated from normalized within-repertoire ranks of inferred template counts. In a later analysis, generation probabilities were computed using a VDJ recombination model fitted to out-of-frame rearrangements, and the results were checked against IGoR. A later analysis scored TCR-TCR, TCR-HLA and TCR-CMV co-occurrence with hypergeometric tests, applying a repertoire-size bias correction to TCR pairs. In a later analysis, false discovery rates were estimated by permuting HLA or CMV assignments 20 times. In a later analysis, co-occurring TCRs were grouped with DBSCAN, and TCRdist sequence similarity was added when clustering was performed within HLA-allele-positive subsets. Co-occurrence clustering excluded repertoires with fewer than 30,000 or more than 120,000 public chains, plus five with anomalous nucleotide sharing. This immuneACCESS table, as held by TCRdb, lists in-frame sequences with V and J called but not all clones. Of the missing ones, under half trace to an unresolved V gene in checked studies; the others have no known cause. The V and J calls and clone size come from that table; D and trimming were worked out from the DNA. The table of this sample itemizes under 100,000 clones. The leading ten clones occupy around 3.4% of the sample.

This receptor chain uses TRBV2 and TRBJ2-2; a tentative D call is TRBD1 (5 bases match). The sample was PBMCs. This clonotype originated in a woman aged 25 to 39 in good health and CMV-seronegative. Here is the DNA: TGTGCCAGCAGTACTATCACAGGAGAGAACACCGGGGAGCTGTTTTTT. This codes for CASSTITGENTGELFF.